This T cell receptor (beta chain) is from a study of T cell responses to AZD1222 COVID-19 vaccine (dated by TCRdb to about 2021). About the full investigation: TCR sequencing covered 230 or so trial participants: about 210 given two doses of AZD1222 and around 25 given two doses of MenACWY control vaccine. Trial participants were enrolled into age subgroups of 18-55, 56-69 and 70-plus years, which contained about 150, 28 and 57 TCR-sequenced participants, respectively.

Here V drops 5 bases and J drops 10 bases, and the junction holds 14 bases not matched to any gene. The germline V gene yields MDHEN for CDR1 and SYDVKM for CDR2. Inclusive of the bounding cysteine and phenylalanine, the CDR3 is 14 residues long. Here the CDR3 DNA is all that survives: 42 bases in frame from base 1. Per the publication, the time point label means: about 28 days (+/-7) after the second vaccine dose. AZD1222 recipients given second doses at about 4 weeks or at about 12 weeks were pooled, since spike-specific TCR depth and breadth were not found to differ between the two schedules. Vaccinee samples came from UK trials COV001 and COV002, including a single-blind randomized controlled phase 2/3 trial of AZD1222 (ChAdOx1 nCoV-19) in healthy adults. Trial participant PBMC samples were collected at day 0 and day 28 after the second dose for TCRbeta chain sequencing. The paper as a whole reports these results and caveats: CD4 TCRs associated with the vaccine covered the entire spike protein, and the dominant responses were in regions 160-218 and 743-854. In the small 56-69-year group, the increase in depth fell short of significance, most likely because of low power. Only 5 to 7 AZD1222 recipients were SARS-CoV-2 seropositive at baseline, limiting conclusions about previously exposed vaccinees. Most participants were white British and females outnumbered males, and the authors suggested that clonal diversity may have been underestimated. Reportedly, almost half of the unique spike-specific TCRs recognized epitopes lying outside the regions that are mutated in the B.1.351 and B.1.1.7 variants. Because no samples from the day 14 peak response were available, repertoires could be characterized only after the peak T cell response. After two AZD1222 doses, both the breadth and the depth of spike-specific TCRs were significantly higher than at day 0 and than in MenACWY recipients.

This clone was observed once. Its antigen remains undetermined. Base quality data are lacking; no much larger clone is found one base away. The CDR3 regions of human TCRbeta chains were analyzed by immunosequencing. The study's own analysis went as follows. Repertoire TCRs were matched against a reference library of SARS-CoV-2-specific TCRs generated with the MIRA antigen-specificity platform. Breadth was defined as the fraction of unique TCRs that were SARS-CoV-2-associated, and depth was defined as the fraction of total T cells that were SARS-CoV-2-associated. Using the MIRA data, every spike-specific TCR was mapped to the spike region that the TCR reacted to and assigned to either a CD4 or a CD8 class. Log10-transformed breadth and depth values were compared by one-way ANOVA with Sidak's multiple comparisons tests. TCRdb took over this immuneACCESS table, retaining in-frame rearrangements with V and J assigned. Such tables are incomplete; in checked studies, under half of the missing clones stem from an unresolved V gene, and the remainder is unexplained. Clone size and V and J calls were adopted from that table, with D and trimming inferred from the DNA. This sample comprises about 120,000 clones, 88% of them detected only once. Of the sample, about 6.5% is held by the ten largest clones.

This clonotype originated in an adult who received the AZD1222 COVID-19 vaccine. Sequenced here: peripheral blood, sampled 28 days after the second AZD1222 dose. The chain joins TRBV28 to TRBJ2-7; TRBD1 fits 7 bases in the junction. The DNA sequence reads TGTGCCAGCAGTCCCCAGACAGGGCTTAATTATCAGTACTTC. Its coded protein is CASSPQTGLNYQYF.